This T cell receptor (beta chain) comes out of a study of Graves' ophthalmopathy and Graves' hyperthyroidism. The overall study: Peripheral blood sampling occurred at initial diagnosis, before any treatment.

Amplification of TCR beta CDR3 regions used RNA transcripts. HTBI-primed first-round RT-PCR preceded second-round multiplex PCR. TCRdb reprocessed the multiplex PCR reads via MiXCR and lists one record per CDR3 protein. This sample yields under 250,000 distinct CDR3 sequences, of which roughly 21% are seen a single time; roughly 45% belongs to the top ten. Uncontrolled infections, other autoimmune diseases, pregnancy or lactation barred patients from enrollment. V lost 5 bases and J lost 8; bases outside the gene matches: 9. The germline CDR1 and CDR2 sequences are SNHLY and FYNNEI. CDR3 size: 14 residues.

The source material was peripheral blood. The chain couples TRBV2 to TRBJ1-2; TRBD1 matches 9 bases. The sequence was obtained from a woman between 45 and 65 years old with Graves' ophthalmopathy. The CDR3 spells CASSSGTGSGGYTF. The CDR3 DNA sequence: TGTGCCAGCAGTTCCGGGACAGGGTCCGGCGGCTACACCTTC.